This T cell receptor (beta chain) was identified in a study of regulatory T cells in long-lasting Graves disease. The CDR3 contains 13 residues. The germline gives CDR1 SGHDN, CDR2 FVKESK. V lost 3 bases and J lost 7, with 12 bases in between. Arm-PCR of CDR3 regions and iRepertoire HTBI primers were used to build TCR beta libraries. MiXCR, run by TCRdb on the multiplex PCR reads, gives a single entry per CDR3 protein. The sample lists around 510,000 distinct CDR3 sequences, more than 20% occurring once. Study outcomes and limitations: TCR diversity was lower in persistent than newly diagnosed Graves' disease.

The time point: persistent/refractory GD, antithyroid drugs over 5 years with positive TRAb. RNA from PBMCs was the source of the TCR library. In the case of this clonotype: Its antigen is as yet unknown.

The material sequenced was peripheral blood mononuclear cells (PBMCs), taken when the disease was refractory, from a patient treated with antithyroid drugs. The sequence was collected from a female donor with Graves disease. The chain has TRBV14 and TRBJ1-2, with unresolved D. CDR3 DNA sequence: TGTGCCAGCAGCCAGGTGGGTTTGGCTGGCTACACCTTC. This codes for CASSQVGLAGYTF. The whole variable domain, filled in from reference TRBV14 and TRBJ1-2, reads EAGVTQFPSHSVIEKGQTVTLRCDPISGHDNLYWYRRVMGKEIKFLLHFVKESKQDESGMPNNRFLAERTGGTYSTLKVQPAELEDSGVYFCASSQVGLAGYTFGSGTRLTVV.